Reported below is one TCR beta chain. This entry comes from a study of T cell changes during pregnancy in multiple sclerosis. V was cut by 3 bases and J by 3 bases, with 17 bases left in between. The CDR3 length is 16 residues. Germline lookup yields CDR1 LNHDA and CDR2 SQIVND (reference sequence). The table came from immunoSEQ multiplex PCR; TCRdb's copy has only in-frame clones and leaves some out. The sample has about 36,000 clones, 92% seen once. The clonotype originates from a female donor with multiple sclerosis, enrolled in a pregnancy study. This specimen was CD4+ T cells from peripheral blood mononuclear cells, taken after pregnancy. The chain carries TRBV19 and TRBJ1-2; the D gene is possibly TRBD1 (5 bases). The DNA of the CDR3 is TGTGCCAGTAGTATCCAGGGAATTGTACACGACTATGGCTACACCTTC. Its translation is CASSIQGIVHDYGYTF. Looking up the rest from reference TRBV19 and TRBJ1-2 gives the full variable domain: DGGITQSPKYLFRKEGQNVTLSCEQNLNHDAMYWYRQDPGQGLRLIYYSQIVNDFQKGDIAEGYSVSREKKESFPLTVTSAQKNPTAFYLCASSIQGIVHDYGYTFGSGTRLTVV.